This T cell receptor beta chain was captured by sequencing in a study of cytomegalovirus exposure and HLA in healthy donors. There are 13 residues in the CDR3. Trimming pared 1 base from V and 5 bases from J, leaving 5 bases between. Per germline, CDR1 SEHNR and CDR2 FQNEAQ (reference sequence). In the case of this clone: Its antigen remains unidentified.

With 60 Vbeta and 13 Jbeta primers, the PCR was carried out. Using immunoSEQ multiplex PCR, the repertoire was profiled, and TCRdb retains in-frame clones only, with some absent. The profile shows approximately 73,000 clones, 60% to 75% of them singletons. Whole-study findings and limits: In vitro confirmation showed a few CMV-associated chains to be CMV antigen specific. TCR beta chains numbering roughly 150 were designated cytomegalovirus-associated. The availability of immune exposure information extended only to CMV serostatus. Indistinguishability led to the exclusion of some V segments, TRBV6-2 and TRBV6-3 included.

This receptor was identified in a man in his 70s in good health and CMV-seronegative. This rearrangement joins TRBV7-9 to TRBJ2-2, with no clear D. Sequencing was carried out using PBMCs. DNA for the CDR3: TGTGCCAGCAGCTTAGTCCGGACCGGGGAGCTGTTTTTT. This codes for CASSLVRTGELFF.